This TCR beta chain was sequenced for a study of identical twins. Study-wide findings and caveats: Sequences that were beta out-of-frame showed weaker excess twin sharing.

TCRdb passed the 5' RACE reads through MiXCR, listing each CDR3 protein once. The sample yields under 800,000 distinct CDR3 sequences, 21% seen once. As concerns this clonotype: Antigen specificity is unknown.

The V gene's germline CDR1 is LNHDA and CDR2 SQIVND (reference sequence). The CDR3 sequence is 16 residues long. V was clipped by 7 bases and J by 2 bases; unmatched bases: 10. These data were also filed under a second study, of T cells expressing NK-cell markers. This second report adds: Seven of the eight sequenced donors were classified as HCMV-seropositive, and one was classified as seronegative.

The specimen sequenced was PBMCs. The J gene is TRBJ2-1, the V gene TRBV19, with 8 bases matching TRBD2. The source is a woman younger than 35 in good health. CDR3 sequence (DNA): TGTGCCAGTACCTTCCGGGTGCGGGGGGCCTACAATGAGCAGTTCTTC. This codes for CASTFRVRGAYNEQFF. The full variable domain, with the rest looked up from reference TRBV19 and TRBJ2-1, is DGGITQSPKYLFRKEGQNVTLSCEQNLNHDAMYWYRQDPGQGLRLIYYSQIVNDFQKGDIAEGYSVSREKKESFPLTVTSAQKNPTAFYLCASTFRVRGAYNEQFFGPGTRLTVL.